In this sample, the clone carrying this TCR beta chain turned up many times. What it recognizes is unknown. The V end was cut by 3 bases, the J end by 1 base, with 12 bases between. CDR1 and CDR2 from the germline V gene are DFQATT and SNEGSKA (reference sequence). The CDR3 totals 14 residues. This entry comes from a study of human T cells and chemical hapten exposure. The overall study: Diphenylcyclopropenone was applied weekly to patients' scalps across the roughly 24-week study. Patches with 0.01% DPC went on the upper back, and the tests were read at 6 days. The patients were mostly female; they had alopecia areata, totalis or universalis.

Regarding the study as a whole: Versus controls, expanded TCRs had significantly more large CDR3 similarity clusters.

Time point noted: pre-sensitization, week 0. As for treatment: therapeutic diphenylcyclopropenone sensitization with weekly scalp DPC. TCRdb reanalysed the RACE reads using MiXCR and keeps one entry per CDR3 protein. Here the sample spans 380,000 or so distinct CDR3 sequences, around 5.5% being singletons. The receptor was isolated from a young woman with alopecia areata. Some clones in this sample may be carry-over from other donors' samples. Specimen: whole blood, collected in connection with sensitization to the hapten diphenylcyclopropenone (DPC). The J gene is TRBJ2-5, the V gene TRBV20-1, with a tentative D call TRBD2 (6 bases). The CDR3 sequence: CSASFWDSQETQYF. For the CDR3, the DNA is TGCAGTGCTAGTTTCTGGGACTCCCAAGAGACCCAGTACTTC.